The 27 T cell receptor beta chains presented below share a single source sample, sequenced in a study of OX40 agonist ivuxolimab in advanced cancers. TCRdb keeps only in-frame clones here, not all; method: immunoSEQ multiplex PCR. The profile shows about 100,000 clones, just over 90% of them singletons. This sample comprised CD4+ or CD8+ T cells sorted from blood, obtained in a trial of the OX40 agonist ivuxolimab. Every receptor here comes from an adult with an advanced solid tumor such as melanoma, head and neck, liver or kidney cancer.

This chain uses TRBV30 with TRBJ2-7; either TRBD1 or TRBD2 may supply D (5 bases each). This CDR3 has 14 residues. V dropped 4 bases and J dropped 4 bases, with 17 bases sitting between them. CDR1 GTSNPN and CDR2 SVGIG come from the germline V gene (reference sequence). CDR3 protein: CAWKSPGRGYEQYF. DNA of the CDR3: TGTGCCTGGAAATCCCCAGGGAGAGGGTACGAGCAGTACTTC.

This chain uses TRBV7-8 with TRBJ1-1; TRBD1 aligns across 8 bases. The CDR3 sequence is 13 residues long. V lost 5 bases and J lost 5; bases outside the gene matches: 4. CDR1 is SGHVS and CDR2 is FQNEAQ in the germline V gene. In DNA form, the CDR3 reads TGTGCCAGCAGCGTCAGGGGGCGAACTGAAGCTTTCTTT. It codes for CASSVRGRTEAFF.

The CDR3 region is CASSRTLGQGKGTQYF. Here the CDR3 DNA reads TGTGCCAGCTCCCGTACACTGGGACAGGGGAAGGGTACGCAGTATTTT. The V and J genes are TRBV18 and TRBJ2-3, with TRBD1 matching 10 bases. There are 16 residues in the CDR3. V shed 6 bases and J 8 bases; nucleotides not matched to a gene: 14. Germline-derived CDR1 and CDR2 are KGHSH and LQKENI.

V usage is TRBV28 and J usage is TRBJ1-5; 8 bases line up with TRBD1. CDR3 length equals 15 residues. CDR1 and CDR2 from the germline V gene are MDHEN and SYDVKM. V was pared by 5 bases and J by 2 bases, with 5 bases of the junction left unmatched. CDR3 sequence reads: CASSQTGVRNQPQHF. The DNA for the CDR3 is TGTGCCAGCAGTCAGACAGGGGTTCGCAATCAGCCCCAGCATTTT.

The chain has TRBV10-1 and TRBJ2-6; 7 bases are shared with TRBD1. The trim removed 7 bases at V and 1 base at J, leaving 13 bases unmatched. Germline V gives CDR1 WNHNN, CDR2 SYGVQD (reference sequence). This CDR3 comprises 18 residues. The CDR3 region is CASKRTGCLVSGANVLTF. DNA of the CDR3: TGCGCCAGCAAGAGGACAGGCTGCCTCGTTTCTGGGGCCAACGTCCTGACTTTC.

The chain carries TRBV11-2 and TRBJ2-5; 7 bases align to TRBD2. The V segment lost 5 bases and the J segment 3 bases; nucleotides outside the gene matches: 6. CDR3 size: 14 residues. CDR1 and CDR2 from the germline V gene are SGHAT and FQNNGV. In DNA, the CDR3 is TGTGCCAGCAGCGGCAGACTAGCAAAAGAGACCCAGTACTTC. It codes for CASSGRLAKETQYF.

The count of this clone is one. The chain links TRBV19 to TRBJ2-5; D is unclear. Germline CDR1 and CDR2: LNHDA and SQIVND (reference sequence). Trimming removed 7 bases at V and 1 base at J, with 22 bases between. The CDR3 is 17 amino acids. CDR3 protein: CASTPGRSTWGQETQYF. The CDR3 DNA sequence: TGTGCCAGTACCCCCGGGCGATCAACCTGGGGCCAAGAGACCCAGTACTTC.

The chain recombines TRBV5-4 with TRBJ2-2, with D possibly being TRBD2 (6 bases). CDR1 is SGHNT, CDR2 YYREEE, per germline (reference sequence). V was shortened by 4 bases and J by 1 base, with 20 bases between the two germline ends. The CDR3 loop spans 18 amino acids. CDR3 sequence: CASSPPFREAQNTGELFF. CDR3 in DNA: TGTGCCAGCAGCCCCCCTTTTAGGGAGGCCCAGAACACCGGGGAGCTGTTTTTT.

Comment on this clone: Other DNA variants within this sample encode the same CDR3. CDR3 DNA sequence: TGTGCCAGCAGCTTGGACAGGGACTATGGCTACACCTTC. This codes for CASSLDRDYGYTF. This chain connects TRBV5-4 to TRBJ1-2, with a weak D call TRBD1 (6 bases). Trimming stripped 0 bases from V and 3 bases from J, with 6 bases between. Germline V lookup: CDR1 SGHNT, CDR2 YYREEE (reference sequence). The CDR3 spans 13 residues.

The genes are TRBV7-8 and TRBJ1-5; D perhaps matches TRBD1 (5 bases). CDR1 is SGHVS and CDR2 is FQNEAQ in the germline V gene. Trimming cost V 5 bases and J 3 bases, with 17 bases left between them. The CDR3 is 16 amino acids. This chain's CDR3 is CASSPTTRVINQPQHF. The CDR3 coding sequence is TGTGCCAGCAGCCCAACCACCAGGGTTATCAATCAGCCCCAGCATTTT.

V gene TRBV2 combines with J gene TRBJ1-2; weak D call: TRBD1 (5 bases). Trimming cost V 7 bases and J 0 bases, with 12 bases left between them. This CDR3 has 14 amino acids. Germline lookup yields CDR1 SNHLY and CDR2 FYNNEI. The CDR3 here is CASKRGPANYGYTF. DNA for the CDR3: TGTGCCAGCAAAAGGGGACCGGCTAACTATGGCTACACCTTC.

This clone appeared a single time. The rearrangement joins TRBV2 to TRBJ2-7; 7 bases fit TRBD1. J was trimmed by 2 bases and V by 6 bases; bases with no gene match: 7. CDR3 length: 14 residues. Germline V lookup: CDR1 SNHLY, CDR2 FYNNEI. The CDR3 protein is CASSPGQVPYEQYF. CDR3 in DNA: TGTGCCAGCAGCCCCGGACAGGTCCCCTACGAGCAGTACTTC. Full variable domain (rest looked up from reference TRBV2 and TRBJ2-7): EPEVTQTPSHQVTQMGQEVILRCVPISNHLYFYWYRQILGQKVEFLVSFYNNEISEKSEIFDDQFSVERPDGSNFTLKIRSTKLEDSAMYFCASSPGQVPYEQYFGPGTRLTVT.

The gene calls are TRBV11-2 and TRBJ2-7; 7 nucleotides match TRBD1. The CDR3 extends over 17 amino acids. The germline V gene has CDR1 SGHAT and CDR2 FQNNGV. V lost 0 bases, J lost 2 bases, and 10 bases stayed unmatched. The CDR3 sequence: CASSLESRQGRTYEQYF. The CDR3 nucleotides read TGTGCCAGCAGCTTAGAATCCCGACAGGGACGAACCTACGAGCAGTACTTC. The entire variable domain, with the rest obtained from reference TRBV11-2 and TRBJ2-7, is as follows: EAGVAQSPRYKIIEKRQSVAFWCNPISGHATLYWYQQILGQGPKLLIQFQNNGVVDDSQLPKDRFSAERLKGVDSTLKIQPAKLEDSAVYLCASSLESRQGRTYEQYFGPGTRLTVT.

The gene calls are TRBV28 and TRBJ1-2, with D perhaps matching TRBD1 (6 bases). V was pared by 3 bases and J by 4 bases, with 15 bases between. Germline CDR1 reads MDHEN; CDR2 reads SYDVKM. There are 15 residues in the CDR3. CDR3 sequence: CASSFPGGRAYGYTF. The CDR3 coding sequence is TGTGCCAGCAGTTTTCCGGGGGGGCGAGCCTATGGCTACACCTTC.

The chain couples TRBV2 to TRBJ1-3; 11 bases are shared with TRBD1. The CDR3 is made up of 15 amino acids. Germline V gene lookup returns CDR1 SNHLY and CDR2 FYNNEI. Unmatched junction bases numbered 4, after V lost 5 bases and J lost 4 bases. CDR3 region: CASSLGQGVGNTIYF. CDR3 in DNA: TGTGCCAGCAGTTTGGGACAGGGGGTCGGAAACACCATATATTTT.

The chain links TRBV7-9 to TRBJ2-7; D could derive from TRBD1 or TRBD2 (5 bases each). This CDR3 spans 12 amino acids. Trimming cost V 4 bases and J 4 bases, with 8 bases left between them. Germline CDR1 and CDR2: SEHNR and FQNEAQ (reference sequence). The CDR3 is CASSWDVYEQYF. The CDR3 DNA sequence: TGTGCCAGCAGCTGGGACGTGTACGAGCAGTACTTC.

The chain carries TRBV7-2 and TRBJ2-4; the D is unclear. CDR1 is SGHTA, CDR2 FQGNSA, per germline. The CDR3 spans 12 residues. The V and J ends lost 3 bases and 6 bases respectively, with 6 bases between them. Written as DNA, the CDR3 is TGTGCCAGCAGCTTGGGCGGAAACATTCAGTACTTC. This gives the protein CASSLGGNIQYF.

The rearrangement uses TRBV28 and TRBJ2-6, with D uncertain. Germline values: CDR1 MDHEN, CDR2 SYDVKM. Trimming removed 6 bases from V and 2 bases from J, with 17 bases in between. The CDR3 loop spans 17 amino acids. CDR3 sequence reads: CASSPRKAQPGANVLTF. The DNA for the CDR3 is TGTGCCAGCAGCCCTCGAAAGGCGCAACCTGGGGCCAACGTCCTGACTTTC.

The CDR3 DNA reads TGTGCCAGCAGCCGGGACAGGACCCCGAACACTGAAGCTTTCTTT. It is translated as CASSRDRTPNTEAFF. This rearrangement joins TRBV7-8 to TRBJ1-1; 8 bases align to TRBD1. CDR1 SGHVS and CDR2 FQNEAQ come from the germline V gene. The CDR3 is 15 residues long. The V and J ends lost 5 bases and 1 base, in that order; junction bases with no gene match: 6. The full variable domain, its missing parts supplied by reference TRBV7-8 and TRBJ1-1, is GAGVSQSPRYKVAKRGQDVALRCDPISGHVSLFWYQQALGQGPEFLTYFQNEAQLDKSGLPSDRFFAERPEGSVSTLKIQRTQQEDSAVYLCASSRDRTPNTEAFFGQGTRLTVV.

This clone occurred once. The chain uses TRBV4-3 and TRBJ1-2, with D perhaps matching TRBD1 (5 bases). The ends were cut back, 4 bases at V and 5 bases at J, with 20 bases in the middle. Germline CDR1 reads LGHNA; CDR2 reads YSLEER. The CDR3 contains 16 residues. The CDR3 region has the DNA TGCGCCAGCAGCCGAGAAGTAACAGGCCCCTCTTATGGCTACACCTTC. It yields the protein CASSREVTGPSYGYTF.

The V call is TRBV4-1, the J call TRBJ2-7; no reliable D call. CDR3 size: 16 residues. Germline CDR1 MGHRA, CDR2 YSYEKL. The V gene lost 1 base and the J gene lost 4 bases, with 17 bases spanning the gap. The CDR3 region is CASSQGYGGVDYEQYF. CDR3 DNA sequence: TGCGCCAGCAGCCAAGGTTACGGTGGTGTCGATTACGAGCAGTACTTC.

This sequence joins TRBV10-1 and TRBJ2-5; TRBD1 matches at 12 bases. With V trimmed by 6 bases and J by 5 bases, 7 bases remained unmatched. The CDR3 runs to 15 residues. Per germline, CDR1 WNHNN and CDR2 SYGVQD (reference sequence). CDR3 sequence reads: CASRSGTGGLETQYF. CDR3 DNA sequence: TGCGCCAGCAGGAGTGGGACAGGGGGCTTGGAGACCCAGTACTTC.

Here the CDR3 reads CASSVGLAELNNEQFF. The CDR3 DNA is TGTGCCAGCAGCGTAGGACTAGCGGAACTGAACAATGAGCAGTTCTTC. The chain recombines TRBV9 with TRBJ2-1; 9 nucleotides agree with TRBD2. V was pared by 0 bases and J by 5 bases, with 6 bases of the junction left unmatched. This CDR3 is 16 amino acids long. Germline V gene sequence: CDR1 SGDLS, CDR2 YYNGEE. The full variable domain, its missing parts supplied by reference TRBV9 and TRBJ2-1, is DSGVTQTPKHLITATGQRVTLRCSPRSGDLSVYWYQQSLDQGLQFLIQYYNGEERAKGNILERFSAQQFPDLHSELNLSSLELGDSALYFCASSVGLAELNNEQFFGPGTRLTVL.

The chain is built from TRBV11-2 and TRBJ1-2, with 8 bases that match TRBD1. The CDR3 is made up of 12 amino acids. Per the germline V gene, CDR1 is SGHAT and CDR2 is FQNNGV. CDR3 nucleotide sequence: TGTGGACAGACAGGGGAACGCTATGGCTACACCTTC. It yields the protein CGQTGERYGYTF.

The J gene is TRBJ2-7, the V gene TRBV7-2, with D perhaps TRBD2 (7 bases). CDR3 length: 16 amino acids. Germline V CDR1 and CDR2: SGHTA, FQGNSA. The germline V and J ends were trimmed by 4 bases and 7 bases, with 23 bases remaining between them. CDR3 region: CASSSPGGGRTGEQYF. The CDR3 DNA follows: TGTGCCAGCAGCTCCCCCGGGGGCGGGAGAACCGGGGAGCAGTACTTC.

This chain joins TRBV30 and TRBJ2-7; TRBD2 matches at 9 bases. V was clipped by 0 bases and J by 5 bases; unmatched bases: 5. Germline CDR1 reads GTSNPN; CDR2 reads SVGIG (reference sequence). This CDR3 has 14 amino acids. This CDR3 is CAWSVGLAGHEQYF. The DNA for the CDR3 is TGTGCCTGGAGTGTAGGGCTAGCGGGACACGAGCAGTACTTC.

The chain uses TRBV28 and TRBJ2-3; 11 bases are a match to TRBD2. The CDR3 length is 15 residues. Germline V CDR1 and CDR2: MDHEN, SYDVKM. The CDR3 bases are TGTGCAACAATAGCGGGAGGGTTTAGAACAGATACGCAGTATTTT. Amino acids: CATIAGGFRTDTQYF. Full variable domain (remainder filled in from reference TRBV28 and TRBJ2-3): DVKVTQSSRYLVKRTGEKVFLECVQDMDHENMFWYRQDPGLGLRLIYFSYDVKMKEKGDIPEGYSVSREKKERFSLILESASTNQTSMYLCATIAGGFRTDTQYFGPGTRLTVL.